This record concerns one T cell receptor beta chain sequence. What it binds is not known. The junction departs from the called germline gene at one end, perhaps through a read error. Whenever a sample was processed, at least 6 million PBMCs were isolated. Every sample gave at least 5 micrograms of total RNA when it was extracted. This sample was included in a study of blood T cells in healthy people across ages. Germline V gene sequence: CDR1 SGHRS, CDR2 YFSETQ. CDR3 length: 15 amino acids. Sample-barcoded 5' priming and a J-beta primer mix drove a second PCR of about 6 to 11 cycles. TCRdb re-derived calls from the 5' RACE reads in MiXCR, one entry per CDR3 protein. This table has about 1,500,000 distinct CDR3 sequences, 25% to 30% appearing once. The study, taken as a whole, reports: The study regarded diversity estimates from one million T cells as underestimates.

The receptor comes from a woman under 40 in good health. The sequenced material came from blood. This sequence joins TRBV5-1 and TRBJ2-3; 9 nucleotides align to TRBD1. The CDR3 region has the DNA TGCGCCAACAGCGCCCGGGACAGGGAGATAGATACGCAGTATTTT. Translating gives CANSARDREIDTQYF.